This T cell receptor beta chain was recovered during a study of cytomegalovirus exposure and HLA in healthy donors. Both 60 Vbeta primers and 13 Jbeta primers went into the PCR. TCRdb keeps only in-frame clones here, not all; method: immunoSEQ multiplex PCR. This sample carries around 200,000 clones, with around 1.1% going to the ten biggest clones. Trimming removed 2 bases from V and 2 bases from J; junction bases left unmatched: 6. The CDR3 has 16 residues. CDR1 and CDR2 from the germline V gene are SGHRS and YFSETQ. Study results and caveats: Reported findings show TCR beta sequences accurately forecast HLA-A and HLA-B alleles in most subjects. It emerged from a later analysis that several of the most significant clusters appeared to be linked to common viral pathogens. Compared with the approximately 680-donor mean, an Asian-associated ancestry cluster reportedly had fewer N-insertions, according to a later analysis. A later analysis linked around 15,000 TCR beta sequences to HLA alleles at 0.05 false discovery rate.

As concerns this clone: Its specificity is unknown.

Specimen: PBMCs. The gene calls are TRBV5-1 and TRBJ2-2, with 7 positions matching TRBD1. This TCR was recovered from a girl aged 2 to 10 in good health and CMV-seropositive. The CDR3 coding sequence is TGCGCCAGCAGCTTAGAAGGACAGGAAAACACCGGGGAGCTGTTTTTT. It encodes CASSLEGQENTGELFF.